This entry features one TCR beta chain sequence. V gave up 4 bases and J gave up 5 bases; unmatched junction bases: 8. CDR1 is PRHDT, CDR2 FYEKMQ, per germline (reference sequence). This CDR3 has 16 amino acids. With 60 Vbeta and 13 Jbeta primers, the PCR was carried out. TCRdb's table, derived via immunoSEQ multiplex PCR, lists solely in-frame clones and lacks some. Here the sample spans 200,000 or so clones, more than 65% being singletons. These data belong to a study of cytomegalovirus exposure and HLA in healthy donors. The chain recombines TRBV13 with TRBJ2-2, with 9 nucleotides matching TRBD1. This receptor was obtained from a man aged 50-59 years in good health and CMV-seronegative. Input material: PBMCs. CDR3 nucleotide sequence: TGTGCCAGCAGCTCCGGGACAGGGATTGGGACCGGGGAGCTGTTTTTT. Translating it yields CASSSGTGIGTGELFF. Full variable domain (rest looked up from reference TRBV13 and TRBJ2-2): AAGVIQSPRHLIKEKRETATLKCYPIPRHDTVYWYQQGPGQDPQFLISFYEKMQSDKGSIPDRFSAQQFSDYHSELNMSSLELGDSALYFCASSSGTGIGTGELFFGEGSRLTVL.